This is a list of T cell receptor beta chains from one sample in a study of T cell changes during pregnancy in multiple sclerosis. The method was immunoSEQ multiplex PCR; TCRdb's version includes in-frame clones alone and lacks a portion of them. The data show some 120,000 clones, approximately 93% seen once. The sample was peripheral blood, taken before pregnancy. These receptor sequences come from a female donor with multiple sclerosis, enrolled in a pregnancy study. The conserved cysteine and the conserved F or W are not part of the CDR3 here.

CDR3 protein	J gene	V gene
ASSPPSGTYEQY	TRBJ2-7	TRBV5-1
ASSQTGFSPLH	TRBJ1-6	TRBV6-1
AISRGLRDTQY	TRBJ2-3	TRBV10-3
ASIKQGSYEQY	TRBJ2-7	TRBV6-5
ASSRGQGLYEQY	TRBJ2-7	TRBV7-7
ASSPRIAGGLREQY	TRBJ2-7	TRBV27
ASSLEGVGGYT	TRBJ1-2	TRBV5-1
ASSSGQGLTYNEQF	TRBJ2-1	TRBV5-1
ASRQGTLQNTDTQY	TRBJ2-3	TRBV5-1
ASSPITADNTEAF	TRBJ1-1	TRBV18
ASTPSSGGAGELF	TRBJ2-2	TRBV9
AWSPLQTGNEKLF	TRBJ1-4	TRBV30
SVGESDRGVWQETQY	TRBJ2-5	TRBV29-1
ASSSRGGGQETQY	TRBJ2-5	TRBV11-2
AWSPGQWDLSPLH	TRBJ1-6	TRBV30
SVVPDGGDQPQH	TRBJ1-5	TRBV29-1
ASSSYYYNEQF	TRBJ2-1	TRBV27
ASSLELMIALSPSTDTQY	TRBJ2-3	TRBV5-1
ATSSPGQGLRNEQF	TRBJ2-1	TRBV15
ASSEGVSVGYEQY	TRBJ2-7	TRBV10-1
ASSLAEVSSRNEQF	TRBJ2-1	TRBV5-8
ASSPLAGEAYEQY	TRBJ2-7	TRBV7-2
ASSLGQGMNTEAF	TRBJ1-1	TRBV5-4
ASSFSRYQPQH	TRBJ1-5	TRBV28
ASSDPTEPGTDTQY	TRBJ2-3	TRBV11-1
ASSGPSSYEQY	TRBJ2-7	TRBV9
ASSLQDTGSELF	TRBJ1-4	TRBV5-1
ASSSPTPSYNEQF	TRBJ2-1	TRBV7-9
ASSPLAGGFTDTQY	TRBJ2-3	TRBV7-3
ASSFRVYYNEQF	TRBJ2-1	TRBV7-8
ASSRTGENTEAF	TRBJ1-1	TRBV5-4
ASSVSGWETQY	TRBJ2-5	TRBV9
ASSPPGTSLGEQF	TRBJ2-1	TRBV7-3
ASRNRESGSPLH	TRBJ1-6	TRBV6-5
ASSIDSQETQY	TRBJ2-5	TRBV27
ASSFRQTGRDYGYT	TRBJ1-2	TRBV6-5
ASSEAGLAGYT	TRBJ1-2	TRBV25-1